This T cell receptor beta chain was sequenced during a study of shared clonotypes between healthy human individuals. Findings of the study overall: The study's rarefaction showed incomplete sorted-subset sequencing despite large depth.

Between the trimmed V and J ends, which lost 5 bases and 10 bases, there was a span of 20 bases. Germline CDR1 is MDHEN and CDR2 is SYDVKM. The CDR3 runs 14 residues. Some clones are missing from TCRdb's copy, which holds only in-frame ones; the method was immunoSEQ multiplex PCR. The sample has hundreds of thousands of clones, almost 97% seen once. Concerning this clone: Its cognate antigen is unknown.

Sequenced material: naive CD4+ T cells sorted from blood. Specified subset: CD45RA+ positively selected. The chain employs TRBV28 and TRBJ1-1, with D maybe TRBD1 (6 bases). The source is a woman between 25 and 40 years old in good health. The CDR3: CASSPPAGAPSAFF. Written as DNA, the CDR3 is TGTGCCAGCAGTCCCCCTGCAGGGGCCCCATCAGCTTTCTTT.